This T cell receptor (beta chain) was recorded in a study of shared clonotypes between healthy human individuals. Data came from immunoSEQ multiplex PCR; TCRdb stores just in-frame clones and leaves some out. In the table there are around 720,000 clones, 55% to 85% of which are singletons. Unmatched junction bases numbered 3, after V lost 6 bases and J lost 6 bases. Germline-derived CDR1 and CDR2 are WNHNN and SYGVQD (reference sequence). This CDR3 comprises 13 residues. The TCR comes from a woman younger than 45 in good health. The specimen was memory CD4+ T cells sorted from blood. Subset specified: CD45RA-negative fraction. The chain uses TRBV10-1 and TRBJ2-1, with 9 bases lining up with TRBD2. CDR3 residues: CASRAGGGNEQFF. CDR3 bases: TGCGCCAGCAGGGCGGGAGGGGGCAATGAGCAGTTCTTC.